This T cell receptor (beta chain) emerged from a study of radiotherapy plus CTLA-4 blockade in lung cancer. Study overall: Disease control was achieved by about 29% of patients, and objective responses by 15% to 20%.

Study-wide findings and caveats: The authors reported that early blood T cell clone dynamics, with interferon-beta, best predicted response. Radiotherapy plus ipilimumab was followed by expansion in blood of tumor-derived TCR clones.

The assay was immunoSEQ multiplex PCR, and TCRdb's table has in-frame clones only and misses some. In the table there are 85,000 to 100,000 clones, about 87% of which are singletons. In regard to this clone: The antigen is undetermined. The DNA is left out, because the CDR3 cannot be placed on it with certainty; the CDR3 is given as TCRdb lists it.

CDR1 SGHDT and CDR2 YYEEEE come from the germline V gene. The CDR3 comprises 13 residues, both ends counted. The sample here was peripheral blood, taken from a patient treated with radiotherapy plus ipilimumab. This TCR derives from a human donor with non-small cell lung cancer that progressed on radiotherapy plus ipilimumab. This chain connects TRBV5-6 to TRBJ2-7. The CDR3 reads CASSVGDGTAYYF.